This T cell receptor (beta chain) was sequenced for a study of shared clonotypes between healthy human individuals. This clone was detected ten times or more. Its antigen is still unknown. Broader study findings: The authors sampled blood alone, and tissue repertoires likely differ. Clonotype sharing levels among donors were expected to vary with sequencing depth.

The table came from immunoSEQ multiplex PCR; TCRdb's copy has only in-frame clones and leaves some out. The table records about 680,000 clones, around four fifths of them present only once. What was sequenced was memory CD4+ T cells sorted from blood. Subset of the sample: CD45RA-negative fraction. The clonotype originates from a woman under 40 in good health.

The CDR3: CASSLSGRVSYEQYF. The CDR3 bases are TGTGCCAGCAGTTTATCAGGCAGGGTATCCTACGAGCAGTACTTC. The chain employs TRBV28 and TRBJ2-7; TRBD1 might be the D (5 bases). Trimming removed 1 base at V and 1 base at J, with 11 bases between. Germline CDR1 MDHEN, CDR2 SYDVKM. The CDR3 length is 15 residues.